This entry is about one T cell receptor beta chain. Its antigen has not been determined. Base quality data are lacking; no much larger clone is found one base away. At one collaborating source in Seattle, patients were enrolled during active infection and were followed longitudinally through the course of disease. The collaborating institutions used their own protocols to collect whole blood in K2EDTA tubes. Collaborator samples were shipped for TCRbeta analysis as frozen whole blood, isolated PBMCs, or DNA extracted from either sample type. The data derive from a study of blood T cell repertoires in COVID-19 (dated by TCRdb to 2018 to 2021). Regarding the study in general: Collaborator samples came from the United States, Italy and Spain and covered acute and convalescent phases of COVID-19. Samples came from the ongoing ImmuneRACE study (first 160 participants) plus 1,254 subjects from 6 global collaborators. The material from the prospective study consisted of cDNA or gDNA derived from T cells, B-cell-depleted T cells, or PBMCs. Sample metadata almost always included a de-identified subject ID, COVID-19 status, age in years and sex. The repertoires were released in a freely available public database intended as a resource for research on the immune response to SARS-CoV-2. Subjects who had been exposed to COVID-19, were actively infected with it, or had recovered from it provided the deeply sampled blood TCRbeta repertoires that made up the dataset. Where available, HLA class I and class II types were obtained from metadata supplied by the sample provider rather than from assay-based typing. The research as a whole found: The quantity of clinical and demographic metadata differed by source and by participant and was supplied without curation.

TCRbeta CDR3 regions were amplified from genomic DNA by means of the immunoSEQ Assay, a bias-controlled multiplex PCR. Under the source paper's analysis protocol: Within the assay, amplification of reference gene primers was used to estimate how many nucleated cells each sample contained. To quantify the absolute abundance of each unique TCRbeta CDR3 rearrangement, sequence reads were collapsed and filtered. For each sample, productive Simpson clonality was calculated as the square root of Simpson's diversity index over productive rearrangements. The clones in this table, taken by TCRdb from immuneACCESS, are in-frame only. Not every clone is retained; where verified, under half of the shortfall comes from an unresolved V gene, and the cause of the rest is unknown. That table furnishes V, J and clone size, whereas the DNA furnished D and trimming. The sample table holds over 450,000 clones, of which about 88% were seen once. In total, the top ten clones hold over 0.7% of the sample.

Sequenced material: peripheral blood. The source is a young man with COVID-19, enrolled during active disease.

For the CDR3, the sequence is CASSTSGRVDNSPLHF. The nucleotides are TGTGCCAGTAGTACCTCGGGCAGGGTGGATAATTCACCCCTCCACTTT. The sequence joins TRBV19 to TRBJ1-6; the D segment could be TRBD1, given 5 matching bases. Relative to germline, V is 4 bases shorter and J is 5 bases shorter, with 15 bases between their ends. Counted from cysteine to phenylalanine, this CDR3 has 16 amino acids. Here the CDR3 DNA is all that survives: 48 bases in frame from base 1. The germline V gene (reference sequence) yields LNHDA for CDR1 and SQIVND for CDR2.